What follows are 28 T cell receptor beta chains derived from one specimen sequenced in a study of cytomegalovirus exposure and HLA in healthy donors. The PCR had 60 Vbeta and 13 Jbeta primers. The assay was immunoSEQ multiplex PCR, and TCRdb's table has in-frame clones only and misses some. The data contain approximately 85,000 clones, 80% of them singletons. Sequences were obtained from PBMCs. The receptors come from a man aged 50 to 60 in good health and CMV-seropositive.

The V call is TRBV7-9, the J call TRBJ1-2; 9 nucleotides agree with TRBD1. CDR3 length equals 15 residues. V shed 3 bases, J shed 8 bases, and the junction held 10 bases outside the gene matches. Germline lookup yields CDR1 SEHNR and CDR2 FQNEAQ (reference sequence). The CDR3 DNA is TGTGCCAGCAGCTTGGGAAAGGGACAGGGCGACGGCTACACCTTC. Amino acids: CASSLGKGQGDGYTF.

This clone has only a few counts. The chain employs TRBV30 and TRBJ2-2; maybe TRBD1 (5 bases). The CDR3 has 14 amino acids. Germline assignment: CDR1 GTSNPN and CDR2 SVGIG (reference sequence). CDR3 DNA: TGTGGCTTCCAGGGCAGGGCGAACACCGGGGAGCTGTTTTTT. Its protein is CGFQGRANTGELFF.

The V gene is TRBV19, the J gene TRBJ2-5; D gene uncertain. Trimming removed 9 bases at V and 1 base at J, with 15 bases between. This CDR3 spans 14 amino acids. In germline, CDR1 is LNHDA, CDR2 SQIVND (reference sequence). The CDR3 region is CASSALGSQETQYF. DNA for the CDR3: TGTGCCAGCAGTGCTCTGGGCAGCCAAGAGACCCAGTACTTC.

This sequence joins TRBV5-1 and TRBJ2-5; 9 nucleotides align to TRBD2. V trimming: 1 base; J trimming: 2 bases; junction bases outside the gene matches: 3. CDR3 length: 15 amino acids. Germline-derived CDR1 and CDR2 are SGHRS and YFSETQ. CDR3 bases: TGCGCCAGCAGCTTGAGACTAGCGGAACAAGAGACCCAGTACTTC. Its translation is CASSLRLAEQETQYF.

In DNA form, the CDR3 reads TGTGCCAGCAGCTTACCGAGAACCAATAACTATGGCTACACCTTC. This encodes CASSLPRTNNYGYTF. This chain links TRBV4-2 with TRBJ1-2; D not resolved. This CDR3 contains 15 residues. Germline values: CDR1 LGHNA, CDR2 YNFKEQ. The V end lost 5 bases, the J end lost 1 base, and 14 bases lay between the germline ends.

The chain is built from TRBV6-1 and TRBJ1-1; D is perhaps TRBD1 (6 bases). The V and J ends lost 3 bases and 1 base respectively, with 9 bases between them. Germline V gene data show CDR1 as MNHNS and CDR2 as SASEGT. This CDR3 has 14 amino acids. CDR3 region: CASSDQGSNTEAFF. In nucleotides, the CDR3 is TGTGCCAGCAGTGACCAGGGGTCGAACACTGAAGCTTTCTTT.

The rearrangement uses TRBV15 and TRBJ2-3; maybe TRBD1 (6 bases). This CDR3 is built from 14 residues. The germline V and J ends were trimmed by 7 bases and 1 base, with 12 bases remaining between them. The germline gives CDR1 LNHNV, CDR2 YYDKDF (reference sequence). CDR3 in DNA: TGTGCCACCAACCGGGACACCCGCACAGATACGCAGTATTTT. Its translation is CATNRDTRTDTQYF. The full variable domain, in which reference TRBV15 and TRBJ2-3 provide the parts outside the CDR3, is DAMVIQNPRYQVTQFGKPVTLSCSQTLNHNVMYWYQQKSSQAPKLLFHYYDKDFNNEADTPDNFQSRRPNTSFCFLDIRSPGLGDTAMYLCATNRDTRTDTQYFGPGTRLTVL.

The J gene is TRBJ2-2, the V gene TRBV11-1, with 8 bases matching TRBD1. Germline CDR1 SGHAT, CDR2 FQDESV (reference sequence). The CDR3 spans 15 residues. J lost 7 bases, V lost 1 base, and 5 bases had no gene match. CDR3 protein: CASSLGTGIGGELFF. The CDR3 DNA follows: TGTGCCAGCAGCTTAGGGACAGGGATTGGCGGGGAGCTGTTTTTT.

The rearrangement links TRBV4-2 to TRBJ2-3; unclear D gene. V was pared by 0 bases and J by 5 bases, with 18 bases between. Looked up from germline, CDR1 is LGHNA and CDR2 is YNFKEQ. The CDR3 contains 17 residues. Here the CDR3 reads CASSQDRVYGSRDTQYF. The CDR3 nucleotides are TGTGCCAGCAGCCAAGATCGGGTGTATGGCTCCCGAGATACGCAGTATTTT.

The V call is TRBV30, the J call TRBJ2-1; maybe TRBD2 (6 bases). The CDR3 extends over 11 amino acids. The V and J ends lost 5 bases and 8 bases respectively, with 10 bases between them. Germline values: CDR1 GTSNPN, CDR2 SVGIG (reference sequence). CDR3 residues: CAWGLWDEQFF. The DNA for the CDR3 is TGTGCCTGGGGACTATGGGATGAGCAGTTCTTC.

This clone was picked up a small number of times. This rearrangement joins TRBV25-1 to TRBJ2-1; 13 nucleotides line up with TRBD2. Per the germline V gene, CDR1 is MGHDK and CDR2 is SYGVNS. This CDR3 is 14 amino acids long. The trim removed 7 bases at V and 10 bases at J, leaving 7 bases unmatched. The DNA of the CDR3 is TGTGCCAGCACGACTAGCGGGGGGTCTATAGAGCAGTTCTTC. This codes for CASTTSGGSIEQFF.

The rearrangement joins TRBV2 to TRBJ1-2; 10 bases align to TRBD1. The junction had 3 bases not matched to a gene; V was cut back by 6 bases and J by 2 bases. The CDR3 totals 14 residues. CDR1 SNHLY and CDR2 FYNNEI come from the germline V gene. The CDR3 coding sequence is TGTGCCAGCAGAAGACAGGGGGCCAACTATGGCTACACCTTC. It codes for CASRRQGANYGYTF.

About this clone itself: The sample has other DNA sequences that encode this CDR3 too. As DNA, the CDR3 is TGTGCCAGTACCCAAGACGGACAGGTCTATAATTCACCCCTCCACTTT. Its protein is CASTQDGQVYNSPLHF. This rearrangement joins TRBV27 to TRBJ1-6, with 7 bases matching TRBD1. CDR3 size: 16 residues. Germline CDR1 reads MNHEY; CDR2 reads SMNVEV (reference sequence). V trimming: 9 bases; J trimming: 3 bases; junction bases outside the gene matches: 11.

CDR3 protein: CASSIGTPINEKLFF. CDR3 DNA sequence: TGCGCCAGCAGCATAGGGACACCGATTAATGAAAAACTGTTTTTT. V is TRBV5-1 and J is TRBJ1-4, with a tentative D call TRBD1 (6 bases). V was clipped by 4 bases and J by 4 bases, with 14 bases between them. The CDR3 is made up of 15 amino acids. Germline V gene data show CDR1 as SGHRS and CDR2 as YFSETQ.

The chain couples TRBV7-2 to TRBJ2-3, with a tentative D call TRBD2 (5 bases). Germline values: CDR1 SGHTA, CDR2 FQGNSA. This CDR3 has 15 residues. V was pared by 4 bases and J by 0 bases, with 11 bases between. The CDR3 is CASSSGGTSTDTQYF. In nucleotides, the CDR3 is TGTGCCAGCAGCTCCGGAGGTACGAGCACAGATACGCAGTATTTT.

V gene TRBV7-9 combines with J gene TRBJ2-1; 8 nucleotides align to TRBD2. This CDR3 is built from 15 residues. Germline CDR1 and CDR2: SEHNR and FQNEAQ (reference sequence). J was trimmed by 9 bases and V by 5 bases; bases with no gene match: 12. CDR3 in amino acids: CASSHSERELGEQFF. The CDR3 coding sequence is TGTGCCAGCAGCCATTCCGAGCGGGAGTTAGGTGAGCAGTTCTTC.

The CDR3 coding sequence is TGTGCCACCAGTACGGGGGGAAGTTTTGAGACCCAGTACTTC. Translated, it gives CATSTGGSFETQYF. This sequence joins TRBV15 and TRBJ2-5; 7 bases map to TRBD2. The CDR3 runs 14 residues. Trimming at V came to 6 bases and at J to 5 bases, leaving 9 bases not matched to a gene. Germline CDR1 and CDR2: LNHNV and YYDKDF (reference sequence).

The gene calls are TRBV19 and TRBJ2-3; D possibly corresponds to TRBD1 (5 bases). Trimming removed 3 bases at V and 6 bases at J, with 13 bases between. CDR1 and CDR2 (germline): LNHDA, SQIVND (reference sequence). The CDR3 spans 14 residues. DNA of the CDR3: TGTGCCAGTAGTATTGGGGCGGCATGGGATACGCAGTATTTT. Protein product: CASSIGAAWDTQYF.

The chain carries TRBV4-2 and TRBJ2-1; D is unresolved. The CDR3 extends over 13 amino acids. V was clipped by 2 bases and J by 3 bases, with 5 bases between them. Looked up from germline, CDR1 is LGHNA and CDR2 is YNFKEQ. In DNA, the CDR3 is TGTGCCAGCAGCCAAAGTAGCTACAATGAGCAGTTCTTC. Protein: CASSQSSYNEQFF.

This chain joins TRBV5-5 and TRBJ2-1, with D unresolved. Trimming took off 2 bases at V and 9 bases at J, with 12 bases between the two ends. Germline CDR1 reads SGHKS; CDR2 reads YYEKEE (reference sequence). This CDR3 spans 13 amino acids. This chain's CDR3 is CASSFMLKREQFF. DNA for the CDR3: TGTGCCAGCAGCTTCATGTTGAAGCGTGAGCAGTTCTTC.

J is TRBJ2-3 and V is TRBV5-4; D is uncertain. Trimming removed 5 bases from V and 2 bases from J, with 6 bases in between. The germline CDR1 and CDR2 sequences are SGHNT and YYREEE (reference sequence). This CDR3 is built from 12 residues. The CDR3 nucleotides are TGTGCCAGCAGGGCCTCCACAGATACGCAGTATTTT. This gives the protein CASRASTDTQYF.

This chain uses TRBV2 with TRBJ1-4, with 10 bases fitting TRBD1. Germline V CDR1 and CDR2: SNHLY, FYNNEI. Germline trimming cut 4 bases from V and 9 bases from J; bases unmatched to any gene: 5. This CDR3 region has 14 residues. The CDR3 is CASSGGTGAQKLFF. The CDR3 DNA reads TGTGCCAGCAGTGGAGGGACAGGGGCGCAAAAACTGTTTTTT.

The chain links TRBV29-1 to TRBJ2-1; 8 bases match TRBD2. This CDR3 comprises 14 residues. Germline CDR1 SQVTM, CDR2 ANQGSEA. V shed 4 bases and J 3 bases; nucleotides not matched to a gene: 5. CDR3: CSVVRAGDYNEQFF. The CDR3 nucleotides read TGCAGCGTTGTAAGAGCGGGAGACTACAATGAGCAGTTCTTC.

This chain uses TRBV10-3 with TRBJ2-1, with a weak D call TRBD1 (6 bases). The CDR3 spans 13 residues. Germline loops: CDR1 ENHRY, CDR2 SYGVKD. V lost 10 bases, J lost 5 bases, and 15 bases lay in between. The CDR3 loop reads CATRAGAHNEQFF. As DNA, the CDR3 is TGTGCCACCAGGGCAGGGGCACACAATGAGCAGTTCTTC.

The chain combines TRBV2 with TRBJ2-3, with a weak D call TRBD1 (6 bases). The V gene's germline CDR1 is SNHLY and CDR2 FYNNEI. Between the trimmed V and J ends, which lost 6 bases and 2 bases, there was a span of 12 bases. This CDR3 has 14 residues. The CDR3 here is CASRDRPYTDTQYF. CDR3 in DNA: TGTGCCAGCAGAGACAGGCCCTACACAGATACGCAGTATTTT.

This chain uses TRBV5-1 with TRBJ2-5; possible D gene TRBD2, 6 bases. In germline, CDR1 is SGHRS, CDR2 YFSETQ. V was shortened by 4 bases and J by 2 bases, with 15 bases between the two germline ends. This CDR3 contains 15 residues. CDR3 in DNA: TGCGCCAGCAGCACCGGCGGGACTGCACAAGAGACCCAGTACTTC. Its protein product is CASSTGGTAQETQYF.

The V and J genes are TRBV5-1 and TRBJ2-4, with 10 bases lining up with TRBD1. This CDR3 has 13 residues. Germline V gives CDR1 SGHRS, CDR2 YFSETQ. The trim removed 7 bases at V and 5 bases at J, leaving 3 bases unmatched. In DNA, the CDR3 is TGCGCCAGCTCAGGACAGGGGGAAAACATTCAGTACTTC. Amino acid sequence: CASSGQGENIQYF.

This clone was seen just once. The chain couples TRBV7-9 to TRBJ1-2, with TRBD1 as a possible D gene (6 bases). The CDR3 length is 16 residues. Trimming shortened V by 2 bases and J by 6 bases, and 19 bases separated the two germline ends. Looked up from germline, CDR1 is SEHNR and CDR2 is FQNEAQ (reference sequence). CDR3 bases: TGTGCCAGCAGCTTAAGCTCCGGCACAGGGATGCATGGCTACACCTTC. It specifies CASSLSSGTGMHGYTF.